This entry describes one TCR beta chain. The sample comes from a study of blood T cell repertoires in COVID-19. Study details: Acute and convalescent COVID-19 specimens originated in the United States, Italy and Spain. From T cells, B-cell-depleted T cells, or PBMCs came the material, which was cDNA or gDNA.

Germline CDR1 reads SGHTA; CDR2 reads FQGNSA. The V and J ends lost 5 bases and 4 bases, in that order; junction bases with no gene match: 6. The CDR3 is 14 residues long. Original analysis: From reference gene primer amplification, estimates of nucleated cell counts were derived. Here immunoSEQ multiplex PCR was the method, and the copy in TCRdb shows in-frame clones only, minus some. V and J calls and clone size are copied from that table; D and trimming were computed from the DNA. The sample has roughly 150,000 clones; 87% are singletons. Sequenced: peripheral blood. V and J are TRBV7-2 and TRBJ2-7, with 9 bases identical to TRBD1. This receptor was identified in a man of 80 years or more with acute or convalescent COVID-19. CDR3 bases: TGTGCCAGCAGCCACCGACAGGGGGGGTACGAGCAGTACTTC. It codes for CASSHRQGGYEQYF.